These T cell receptor beta chains were read from a single sample in a study of post-analysis software for immune sequencing data. TCRdb processed the PCR reads anew with MiXCR; each CDR3 protein has one entry. This table holds a few hundred thousand distinct CDR3 sequences, 30% to 45% found once. The sequenced sample consisted of blood. These TCRs come from a girl between 5 and 17 years old with multiple sclerosis. Both conserved end residues are part of each CDR3. D genes are given only for firm matches. Rows give clone size only sometimes, using once, few, many, or a class for an expanded clone.

>NA|TRBV12-3/TRBV12-4|NA|TRBJ1-2
TGTGCCAGCAGTTTAGACAGGGTGGGAGGCTACACCTTC
CASSLDRVGGYTF
>NA|TRBV15|many|TRBJ2-4
TGTGCCACCAGCAGAGCCGGGCCCGGAGAGGCTCAGTACTTC
CATSRAGPGEAQYF
>TRBD1|TRBV7-9|NA|TRBJ1-4
TGTGCCAGCAGCTTCGGGACAGGGGGCCCCTCAACTAATGAAAAACTGTTTTTT
CASSFGTGGPSTNEKLFF
>TRBD2|TRBV20-1|NA|TRBJ2-1
TGCAGTGCTAGGGGGGGGGATTACAATGAGCAGTTCTTC
CSARGGDYNEQFF
>NA|TRBV20-1|NA|TRBJ2-5
TGCAGTGCTAGAGTCAGGAGACAGGACAGAGAGACCCAGTACTTC
CSARVRRQDRETQYF
>TRBD1|TRBV6-1|few|TRBJ1-1
TGTGCCCGTAGGGGGCGTCTCATGAACACTGAAGCTTTCTTT
CARRGRLMNTEAFF
>TRBD2|TRBV5-6|many|TRBJ2-5
TGTGCCAGCAGCCCGCGGACTAGCGGGGGCCAAGAGACCCAGTACTTC
CASSPRTSGGQETQYF
>TRBD1|TRBV7-9|NA|TRBJ1-1
TGTGCCAGCAGCTCGCGGAACCTACAGGGGACTGACACTGAAGCTTTCTTT
CASSSRNLQGTDTEAFF
>TRBD2|TRBV10-3|many|TRBJ2-3
TGTGCCATCAGTGAGGGAGCGGGAGGAATAGATACGCAGTATTTT
CAISEGAGGIDTQYF
>TRBD1|TRBV7-9|NA|TRBJ1-4
TGTGCCAGCAGCTTCCCCGGGACAGGGGACGTTACTAATGAAAAACTGTTTTTT
CASSFPGTGDVTNEKLFF
>TRBD2|TRBV29-1|few|TRBJ2-5
TGCAGCGTTGAAGCGCGGGGGGAAGAGACCCAGTACTTC
CSVEARGEETQYF
>NA|TRBV12-3/TRBV12-4|many|TRBJ2-3
TGTGCCAGCAGCCCACGCACAGATACGCAGTATTTT
CASSPRTDTQYF
>TRBD2|TRBV4-2|many|TRBJ2-5
TGTGCCAGCAGCCAAGAGGGACTAGCGGAGACCCAGTACTTC
CASSQEGLAETQYF
>TRBD1|TRBV29-1|many|TRBJ1-2
TGCAGCGTTGTTAGTCGAGGGGGCTTGGGCTACACCTTC
CSVVSRGGLGYTF
>NA|TRBV5-6|NA|TRBJ1-2
TGTGCCAGCAGCTTGAACAGGGAACGGTATGGCTACACCTTC
CASSLNRERYGYTF
>NA|TRBV7-2|NA|TRBJ2-6
TGTGCCAGCAGCTTCCGGGGGTCAAGCTCTGGGGCCAACGTCCTGACTTTC
CASSFRGSSSGANVLTF
>TRBD2|TRBV3-1|few|TRBJ2-1
TGTGCCAGCAGCCAAGGAAGAAGCGGGGGGTTATTCAATGAGCAGTTCTTC
CASSQGRSGGLFNEQFF
>NA|TRBV7-8|once|TRBJ2-7
TGTGCCAGCAGCACACTCTACGAGCAGTACTTC
CASSTLYEQYF
>TRBD1|TRBV9|many|TRBJ1-2
TGTGCCAGCAGCGTAGGGGGAGGGGGCAACTATGGCTACACCTTC
CASSVGGGGNYGYTF
>NA|TRBV5-6|NA|TRBJ1-5
TGTGCCAGCAGCCCGCGCGGGACACGCAATCAGCCCCAGCATTTT
CASSPRGTRNQPQHF
>NA|TRBV20-1|NA|TRBJ2-1
TGCAGTGCTAGAGTCCTCAGGGCGAACGTCGATGAGCAGTTCTTC
CSARVLRANVDEQFF
>TRBD2|TRBV10-3|many|TRBJ2-1
TGTGCCATCAGTGAGTCGCGGGGGGCTAGCGGGGCGTACAATGAGCAGTTCTTC
CAISESRGASGAYNEQFF
>TRBD2|TRBV6-4|many|TRBJ2-3
TGTGCCAGCAGTGAGACTAGCGGAGGGGCAGATACGCAGTATTTT
CASSETSGGADTQYF
>TRBD2|TRBV28|NA|TRBJ2-1
TGTGCCAGCAGTATCAGACTAGCGGACCATGAGCAGTTCTTC
CASSIRLADHEQFF
>TRBD2|TRBV12-3/TRBV12-4|many|TRBJ2-1
TGTGCCAGCAGTTCGGGACTAGCGGGAGGGTTTTACAATGAGCAGTTCTTC
CASSSGLAGGFYNEQFF
>TRBD2|TRBV2|many|TRBJ2-7
TGTGCCAGCAGAGTCGGGACTAGCGGAACCTACGAGCAGTACTTC
CASRVGTSGTYEQYF
>NA|TRBV20-1|few|TRBJ2-7
TGCAGTGCTAGAGAGGAACCTGGGGACGAGCAGTACTTC
CSAREEPGDEQYF
>NA|TRBV20-1|many|TRBJ2-1
TGCAGCCGTATAGGGAGGACCGACTACAATGAGCAGTTCTTC
CSRIGRTDYNEQFF
>NA|TRBV20-1|many|TRBJ2-1
TGCAGTGCTAGGACTCTAGACCGACAGGACAATGAGCAGTTCTTC
CSARTLDRQDNEQFF
>TRBD1|TRBV24-1|many|TRBJ2-3
TGTGCCACCAGTGACTCGGACAGGGGGCGAACAGATACGCAGTATTTT
CATSDSDRGRTDTQYF
>NA|TRBV5-1|many|TRBJ2-5
TGCGCCAGCAGAGCCGGGACGGCGGAGACCCAGTACTTC
CASRAGTAETQYF
>TRBD2|TRBV24-1|many|TRBJ2-3
TGTGCCACCAGTGATCCCGAACTAGCGGGGGGCACAGATACGCAGTATTTT
CATSDPELAGGTDTQYF
>NA|TRBV12-3/TRBV12-4|NA|TRBJ2-3
TGTGCCAGCAGTTTATCAGATGCGCAGTATTTT
CASSLSDAQYF
>NA|TRBV20-1|NA|TRBJ2-3
TGCAGTGCTAGAGAGACCCTAACGCAGTATTTT
CSARETLTQYF
>NA|TRBV6-1|NA|TRBJ1-1
TGTGCCAGCAGTGAAGCGCGCGGCCTCCCAAGGGACACTGAAGCTTTCTTT
CASSEARGLPRDTEAFF
>NA|TRBV28|NA|TRBJ2-1
TGTGCCAGCACCCTTCTGGCGGGCTACAATGAGCAGTCCTTC
CASTLLAGYNEQSF
>TRBD2|TRBV20-1|NA|TRBJ2-5
TGCAGTGCTAGAGGGGAGACTAGCGGACCCCATACAGAGCAGTACTTC
CSARGETSGPHTEQYF
>TRBD1|TRBV20-1|NA|TRBJ2-1
TGCAGTGCTGTCCGACAGGGACCCAATGAGCAGTTCTTC
CSAVRQGPNEQFF
>NA|TRBV20-1|many|TRBJ2-5
TGCAGTGCTACCGGGGGTTCGGAGACCCAGTACTTC
CSATGGSETQYF
>NA|TRBV29-1|NA|TRBJ2-5
TGCAGCGTGCCCGGTCCCAACGGGGAGACCCAGTACTTC
CSVPGPNGETQYF
>NA|TRBV11-2|many|TRBJ1-4
TGTGCCAGCAGCTTAGACCTCAGGGGCTCTGGAGGTGAAAAACTGTTTTTT
CASSLDLRGSGGEKLFF
>TRBD1|TRBV9|few|TRBJ1-3
TGTGCCAGCAGCGTAGTTTCGACAGGGGTAGGAAACACCATATATTTT
CASSVVSTGVGNTIYF
>NA|TRBV5-1|many|TRBJ2-3
TGCGCCAGCAGCTTGGCAACGGCGGGCGATACGCAGTATTTT
CASSLATAGDTQYF
>TRBD1|TRBV24-1|NA|TRBJ2-2
TGTGCCATCAGTGATCCCGGGACAGGGTACACCGGGGAGCTGTTTTTT
CAISDPGTGYTGELFF
>TRBD2|TRBV19|many|TRBJ2-1
TGTGCCAGTAGTAGTATCACTAGCGTACGCGATGAGCAGTTCTTC
CASSSITSVRDEQFF
>NA|TRBV5-5|few|TRBJ1-1
TGTGCCAGCAGCTTGGCGCAGGGAGGGTTCACTGAAGCTTTCTTT
CASSLAQGGFTEAFF
>NA|TRBV28|NA|TRBJ1-1
TGTGCCTGCAACTCAGGGGTTCGTGAAGCTTTCTTT
CACNSGVREAFF
>NA|TRBV5-1|NA|TRBJ2-3
TGCGCCAGCAGCTTGGAACGCCTCCACACAGATACGCAGTATTTT
CASSLERLHTDTQYF
>NA|TRBV7-3|NA|TRBJ2-1
TGTGCCAGCAGCCCCCAGCCCGGGATCAGCGGTGATGAGCGGTTCTTC
CASSPQPGISGDERFF
>NA|TRBV5-1|NA|TRBJ2-3
TGCGCCAGCAGCTCCACCTTTGGTACGCAGTATTTT
CASSSTFGTQYF
>TRBD1|TRBV6-6|many|TRBJ2-4
TGTGCCAGCAGTCTCTTACAGGGGGAAAACATTCAGTACTTC
CASSLLQGENIQYF
>TRBD1|TRBV12-3/TRBV12-4|many|TRBJ2-7
TGTGCCAGCAGTTTATTTCTTTTAGGGGGACAGGCCTACGAGCAGTACTTC
CASSLFLLGGQAYEQYF
>TRBD1|TRBV5-1|NA|TRBJ1-2
TGCGCCAGCAGCGTAACAGGGGGCAGGTATGGCTACACCTTC
CASSVTGGRYGYTF
>NA|TRBV15|NA|TRBJ2-5
TGTGCCACCAGCAGAGATCGGGCCACGGGGACCCAGTACTTC
CATSRDRATGTQYF
>NA|TRBV15|NA|TRBJ1-5
TGTGCCACCAGCAGAGGTAAAGGGTACAATCAGCCCCAGCATTTT
CATSRGKGYNQPQHF